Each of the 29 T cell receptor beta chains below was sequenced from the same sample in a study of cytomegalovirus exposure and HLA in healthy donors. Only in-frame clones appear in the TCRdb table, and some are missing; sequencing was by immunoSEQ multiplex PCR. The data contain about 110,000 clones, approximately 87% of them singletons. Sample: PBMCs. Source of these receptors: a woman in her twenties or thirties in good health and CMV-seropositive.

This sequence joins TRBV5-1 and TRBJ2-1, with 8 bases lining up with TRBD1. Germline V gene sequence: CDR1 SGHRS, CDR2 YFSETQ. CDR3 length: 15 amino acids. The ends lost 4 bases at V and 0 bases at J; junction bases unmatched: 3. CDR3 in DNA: TGCGCCAGCAGCACCACAGGGGGCTCCTACAATGAGCAGTTCTTC. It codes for CASSTTGGSYNEQFF. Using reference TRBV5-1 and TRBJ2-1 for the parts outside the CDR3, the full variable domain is KAGVTQTPRYLIKTRGQQVTLSCSPISGHRSVSWYQQTPGQGLQFLFEYFSETQRNKGNFPGRFSGRQFSNSRSEMNVSTLELGDSALYLCASSTTGGSYNEQFFGPGTRLTVL.

CDR3 amino acids: CASSYLDNRGTGKLFF. CDR3 coding DNA: TGTGCCAGCAGTTACCTCGACAACCGGGGGACCGGAAAACTGTTTTTT. V usage is TRBV6-6 and J usage is TRBJ1-4; a weak D match, TRBD1 (5 bases). Trimming left V 2 bases short and J 10 bases short, with 20 bases between. This CDR3 is 16 amino acids long. The V gene's germline CDR1 is MNHNY and CDR2 SVGAGI (reference sequence).

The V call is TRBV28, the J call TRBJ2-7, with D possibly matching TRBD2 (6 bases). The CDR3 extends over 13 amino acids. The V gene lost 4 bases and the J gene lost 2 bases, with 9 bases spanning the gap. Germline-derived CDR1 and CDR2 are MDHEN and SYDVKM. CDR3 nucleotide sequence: TGTGCCAGCAGTTCCACGGGAGCCTACGAGCAGTACTTC. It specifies CASSSTGAYEQYF.

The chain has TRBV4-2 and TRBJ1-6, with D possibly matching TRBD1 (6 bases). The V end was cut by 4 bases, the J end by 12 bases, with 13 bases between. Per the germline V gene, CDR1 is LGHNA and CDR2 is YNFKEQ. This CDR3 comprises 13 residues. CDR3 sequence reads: CASSPGGARPLHF. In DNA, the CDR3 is TGTGCCAGCAGCCCCGGGGGGGCGAGACCCCTCCACTTT.

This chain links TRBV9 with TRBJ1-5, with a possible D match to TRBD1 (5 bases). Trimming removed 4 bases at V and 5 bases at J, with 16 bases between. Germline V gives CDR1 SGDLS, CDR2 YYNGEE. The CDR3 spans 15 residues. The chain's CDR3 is CASSQHGGRDQPQHF. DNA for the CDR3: TGTGCCAGCAGCCAGCACGGGGGGAGGGATCAGCCCCAGCATTTT.

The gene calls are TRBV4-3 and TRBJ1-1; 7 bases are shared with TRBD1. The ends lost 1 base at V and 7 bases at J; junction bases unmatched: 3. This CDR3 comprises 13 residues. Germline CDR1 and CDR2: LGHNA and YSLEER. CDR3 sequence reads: CASSQGQGVEAFF. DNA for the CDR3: TGCGCCAGCAGCCAAGGACAGGGTGTTGAAGCTTTCTTT.

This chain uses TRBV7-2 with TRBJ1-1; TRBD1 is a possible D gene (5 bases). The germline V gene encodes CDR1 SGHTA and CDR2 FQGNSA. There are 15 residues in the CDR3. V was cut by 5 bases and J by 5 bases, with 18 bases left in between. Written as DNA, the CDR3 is TGTGCCAGCAGCCCGAGGGCAGGGCGGGAGACTGAAGCTTTCTTT. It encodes CASSPRAGRETEAFF.

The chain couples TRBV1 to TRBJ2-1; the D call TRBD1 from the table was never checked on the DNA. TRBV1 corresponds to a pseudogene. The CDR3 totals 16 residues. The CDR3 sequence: CTSSPDRDRGSNEQFF. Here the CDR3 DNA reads TGCACCAGCAGCCCCGATCGGGACAGGGGTTCCAATGAGCAGTTCTTC.

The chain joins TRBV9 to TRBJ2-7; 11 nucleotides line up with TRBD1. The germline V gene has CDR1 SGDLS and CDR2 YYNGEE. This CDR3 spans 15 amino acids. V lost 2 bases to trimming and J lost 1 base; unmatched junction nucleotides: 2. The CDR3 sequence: CASSVGTGGSYEQYF. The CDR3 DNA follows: TGTGCCAGCAGCGTCGGGACAGGGGGTTCCTACGAGCAGTACTTC.

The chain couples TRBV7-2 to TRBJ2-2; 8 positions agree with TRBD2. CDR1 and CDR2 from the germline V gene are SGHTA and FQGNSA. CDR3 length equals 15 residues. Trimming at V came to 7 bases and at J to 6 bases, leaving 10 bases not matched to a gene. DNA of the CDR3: TGTGCCAGCACCCGGGGGGCTAGCGGGTCCGGGGAGCTGTTTTTT. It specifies CASTRGASGSGELFF.

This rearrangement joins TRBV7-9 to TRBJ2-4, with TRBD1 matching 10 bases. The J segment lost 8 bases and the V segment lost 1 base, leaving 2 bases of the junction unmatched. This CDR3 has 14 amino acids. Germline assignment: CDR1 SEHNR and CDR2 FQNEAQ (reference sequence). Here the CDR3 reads CASSLGDRGHIQYF. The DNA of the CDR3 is TGTGCCAGCAGCTTAGGGGACAGGGGACACATTCAGTACTTC.

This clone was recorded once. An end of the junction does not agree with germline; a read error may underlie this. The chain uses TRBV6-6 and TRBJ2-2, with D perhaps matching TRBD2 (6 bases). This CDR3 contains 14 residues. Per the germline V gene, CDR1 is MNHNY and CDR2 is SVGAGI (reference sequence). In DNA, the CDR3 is TGTGCCAGCAGTCCCCTCGGGGCTTACGGGGGGCTGTTTTTT. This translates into CASSPLGAYGGLFF.

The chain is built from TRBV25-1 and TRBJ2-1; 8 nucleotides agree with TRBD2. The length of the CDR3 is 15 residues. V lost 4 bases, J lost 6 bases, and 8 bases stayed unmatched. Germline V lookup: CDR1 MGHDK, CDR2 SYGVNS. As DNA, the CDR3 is TGTGCCAGCAGTGCCCTAGGCCTAGCGGGCAATGAGCAGTTCTTC. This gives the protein CASSALGLAGNEQFF.

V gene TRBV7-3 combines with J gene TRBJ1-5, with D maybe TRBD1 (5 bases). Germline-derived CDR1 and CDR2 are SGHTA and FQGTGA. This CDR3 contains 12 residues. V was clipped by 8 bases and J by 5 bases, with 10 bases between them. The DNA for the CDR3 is TGTGCCAGCTGTGGCAGGGATCAGCCCCAGCATTTT. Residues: CASCGRDQPQHF. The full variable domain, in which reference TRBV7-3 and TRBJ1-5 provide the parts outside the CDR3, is GAGVSQTPSNKVTEKGKYVELRCDPISGHTALYWYRQSLGQGPEFLIYFQGTGAADDSGLPNDRFFAVRPEGSVSTLKIQRTERGDSAVYLCASCGRDQPQHFGDGTRLSIL.

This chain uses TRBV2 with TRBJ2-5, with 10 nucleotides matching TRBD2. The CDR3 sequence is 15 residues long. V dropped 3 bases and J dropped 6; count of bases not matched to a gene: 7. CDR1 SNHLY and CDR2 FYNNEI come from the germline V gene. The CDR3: CASSEELAGIKTQYF. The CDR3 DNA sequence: TGTGCCAGCAGTGAGGAACTAGCGGGGATAAAGACCCAGTACTTC.

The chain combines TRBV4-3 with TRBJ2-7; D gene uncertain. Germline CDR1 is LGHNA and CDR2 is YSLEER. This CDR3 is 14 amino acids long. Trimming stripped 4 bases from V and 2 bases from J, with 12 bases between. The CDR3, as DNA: TGCGCCAGCAGCCTATCACGAGAAACCTACGAGCAGTACTTC. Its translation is CASSLSRETYEQYF.

The CDR3 spells CASSLAQGVNTEAFF. CDR3 nucleotide sequence: TGTGCCAGCAGCTTAGCGCAGGGGGTGAACACTGAAGCTTTCTTT. V and J are TRBV7-6 and TRBJ1-1; 7 bases are shared with TRBD1. This CDR3 is built from 15 residues. V was pared by 0 bases and J by 0 bases, with 1 base of the junction left unmatched. CDR1 and CDR2 (germline): SGHVS, FNYEAQ.

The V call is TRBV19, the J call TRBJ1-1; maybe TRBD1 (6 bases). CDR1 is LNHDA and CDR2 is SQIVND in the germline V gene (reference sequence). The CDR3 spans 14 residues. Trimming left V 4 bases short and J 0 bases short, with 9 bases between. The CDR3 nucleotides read TGTGCCAGTAGTACAGGGGCCATGAACACTGAAGCTTTCTTT. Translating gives CASSTGAMNTEAFF. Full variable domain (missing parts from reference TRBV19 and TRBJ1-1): DGGITQSPKYLFRKEGQNVTLSCEQNLNHDAMYWYRQDPGQGLRLIYYSQIVNDFQKGDIAEGYSVSREKKESFPLTVTSAQKNPTAFYLCASSTGAMNTEAFFGQGTRLTVV.

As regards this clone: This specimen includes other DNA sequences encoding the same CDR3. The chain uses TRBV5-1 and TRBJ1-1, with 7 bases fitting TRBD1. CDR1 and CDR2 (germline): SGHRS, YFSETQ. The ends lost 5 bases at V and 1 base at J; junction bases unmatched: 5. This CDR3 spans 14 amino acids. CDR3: CASSRDSQNTEAFF. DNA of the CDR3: TGCGCCAGCAGTCGGGACAGCCAGAACACTGAAGCTTTCTTT.

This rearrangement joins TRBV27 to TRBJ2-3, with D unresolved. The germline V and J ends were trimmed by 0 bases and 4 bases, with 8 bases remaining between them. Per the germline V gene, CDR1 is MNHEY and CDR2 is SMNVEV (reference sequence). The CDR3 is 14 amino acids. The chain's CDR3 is CASSLSNTPDTQYF. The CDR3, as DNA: TGTGCCAGCAGTTTATCCAACACACCAGATACGCAGTATTTT.

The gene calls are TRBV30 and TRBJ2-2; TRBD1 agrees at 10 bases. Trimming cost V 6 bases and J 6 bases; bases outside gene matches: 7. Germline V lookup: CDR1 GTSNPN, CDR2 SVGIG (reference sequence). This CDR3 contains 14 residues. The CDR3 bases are TGTGCCTGCACCCGACAGGGGGCGGCCGGGGAGCTGTTTTTT. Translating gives CACTRQGAAGELFF.

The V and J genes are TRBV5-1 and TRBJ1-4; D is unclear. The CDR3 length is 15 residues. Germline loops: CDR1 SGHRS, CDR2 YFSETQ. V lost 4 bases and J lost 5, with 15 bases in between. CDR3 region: CASSTLGRLNEKLFF. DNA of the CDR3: TGCGCCAGCAGCACTTTGGGTAGACTAAATGAAAAACTGTTTTTT.

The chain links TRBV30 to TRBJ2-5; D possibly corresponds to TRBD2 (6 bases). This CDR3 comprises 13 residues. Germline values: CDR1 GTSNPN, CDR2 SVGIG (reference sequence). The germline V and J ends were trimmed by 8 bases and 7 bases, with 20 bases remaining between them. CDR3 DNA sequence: TGTGCCCACACCATGCGGGGCGCGGGGACCCAGTACTTC. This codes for CAHTMRGAGTQYF.

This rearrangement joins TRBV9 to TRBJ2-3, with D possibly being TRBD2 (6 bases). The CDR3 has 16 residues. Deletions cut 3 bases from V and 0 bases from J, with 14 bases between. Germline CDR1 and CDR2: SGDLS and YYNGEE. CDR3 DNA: TGTGCCAGCAGCGCCTCGTGGCGGGGTAGCACAGATACGCAGTATTTT. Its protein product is CASSASWRGSTDTQYF.

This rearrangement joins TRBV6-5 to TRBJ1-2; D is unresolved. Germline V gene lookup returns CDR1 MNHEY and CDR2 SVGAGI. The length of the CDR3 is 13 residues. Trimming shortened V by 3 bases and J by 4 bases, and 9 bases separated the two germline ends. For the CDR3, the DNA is TGTGCCAGCAGTTATGCGAAAAGCTATGGCTACACCTTC. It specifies CASSYAKSYGYTF.

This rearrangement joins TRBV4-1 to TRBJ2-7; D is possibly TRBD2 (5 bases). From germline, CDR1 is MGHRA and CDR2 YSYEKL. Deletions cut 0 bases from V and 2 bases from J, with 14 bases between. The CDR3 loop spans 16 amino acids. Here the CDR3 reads CASSQDSQLETYEQYF. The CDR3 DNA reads TGCGCCAGCAGCCAAGATTCCCAACTAGAAACCTACGAGCAGTACTTC.

The CDR3 DNA reads TGTGCCAGCAGCGGACTAGTAGGCGGTGAGCAGTTCTTC. It is translated as CASSGLVGGEQFF. The J gene is TRBJ2-1, the V gene TRBV27; 7 nucleotides agree with TRBD2. The length of the CDR3 is 13 residues. V lost 6 bases, J lost 9 bases, and 8 bases stayed unmatched. The germline CDR1 and CDR2 sequences are MNHEY and SMNVEV (reference sequence).

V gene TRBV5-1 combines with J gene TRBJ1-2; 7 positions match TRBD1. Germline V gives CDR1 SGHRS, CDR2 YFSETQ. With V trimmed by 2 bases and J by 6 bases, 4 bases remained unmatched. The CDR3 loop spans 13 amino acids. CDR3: CASSLQGTDGYTF. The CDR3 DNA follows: TGCGCCAGCAGCTTACAGGGGACGGATGGCTACACCTTC.

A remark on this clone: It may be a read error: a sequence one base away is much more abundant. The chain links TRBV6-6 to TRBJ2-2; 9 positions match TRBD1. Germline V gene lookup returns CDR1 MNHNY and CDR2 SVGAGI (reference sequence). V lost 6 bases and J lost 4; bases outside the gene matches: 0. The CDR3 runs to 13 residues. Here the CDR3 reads CASRDRGTGELFF. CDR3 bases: TGTGCCAGCAGGGACAGGGGCACCGGGGAGCTGTTTTTT.